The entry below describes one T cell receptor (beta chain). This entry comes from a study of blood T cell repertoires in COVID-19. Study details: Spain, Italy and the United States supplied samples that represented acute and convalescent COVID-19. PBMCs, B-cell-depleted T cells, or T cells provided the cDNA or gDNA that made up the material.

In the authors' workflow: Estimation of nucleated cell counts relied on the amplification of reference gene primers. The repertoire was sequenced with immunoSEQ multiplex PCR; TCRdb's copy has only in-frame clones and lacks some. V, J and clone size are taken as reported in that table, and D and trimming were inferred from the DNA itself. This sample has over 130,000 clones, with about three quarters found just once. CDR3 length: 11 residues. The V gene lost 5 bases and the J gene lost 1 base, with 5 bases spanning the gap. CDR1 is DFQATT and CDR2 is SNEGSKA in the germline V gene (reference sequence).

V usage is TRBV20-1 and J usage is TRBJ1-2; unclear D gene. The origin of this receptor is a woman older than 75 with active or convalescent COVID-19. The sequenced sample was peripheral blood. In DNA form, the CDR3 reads TGCAGTGCTCCAGTTAACTATGGCTACACCTTC. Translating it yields CSAPVNYGYTF.